The source of this TCR beta chain is a study of radiation and T cells in renal cell carcinoma. About the study: Nephrectomy followed 15 Gy stereotactic body radiation by 4 weeks.

This CDR3 has 14 residues. The germline gives CDR1 SGHRS, CDR2 YFSETQ. The germline V and J ends were trimmed by 5 bases and 15 bases, with 24 bases remaining between them. Time point: baseline pretreatment blood. Treatment here: 15 Gy SBRT to primary tumor, nephrectomy 4 weeks later. Radiation-treated patients gave blood at baseline, week 2 and week 4. Profiled with immunoSEQ multiplex PCR; TCRdb holds only in-frame clones, not every one. The top ten hold roughly 7% of the sample, which has some 100,000 clones, over 65% seen once. Study-level points and caveats: Baseline intratumoral clonotype presence is unknown without pretreatment biopsies. In blood, top tumor clones expanded by 2 weeks, shrinking by 4.

This clone was seen only once. Its antigen is unidentified. The chain uses TRBV5-1 and TRBJ2-1; possible D gene TRBD2, 5 bases. The receptor was isolated from a man in his 60s with renal cell carcinoma. Sequenced material: blood, taken from a patient whose treatment included radiotherapy and nephrectomy. The CDR3 reads CASSEVRDLGLRFF. As DNA, the CDR3 is TGCGCCAGCAGTGAGGTGAGGGATTTGGGTCTAAGGTTCTTC.